Listed here is a single T cell receptor (beta chain). Its target is not known. Germline V gene data show CDR1 as SNHLY and CDR2 as FYNNEI. The CDR3 has 15 amino acids. V dropped 5 bases and J dropped 4; count of bases not matched to a gene: 3. This entry comes from a study of cytomegalovirus exposure and HLA in healthy donors. The PCR employed 60 Vbeta primers together with 13 Jbeta primers. How the authors handled the data: About 11 million of some 80 million unique TCR beta chains were shared, per a later count. The assay was immunoSEQ multiplex PCR, and TCRdb's table has in-frame clones only and misses some. V and J calls and clone size come straight from that table; D and trimming were deduced from the DNA. The sample lists over 70,000 clones, about two thirds seen once, with 20% to 25% in the top ten. Whole-study findings and limits: Across all donors, roughly uniform sequencing depth was an assumption of the presence/absence analyses. CMV antigen specificity of a few CMV-associated chains was confirmed in vitro. TCR beta V- and J-gene trimming, according to a later analysis, was linked to a missense DCLRE1C variant.

The sample consisted of PBMCs. The chain has TRBV2 and TRBJ2-7; TRBD2 matches 15 bases. The TCR sequence derives from a woman aged 50 to 60 in good health and CMV-seropositive. CDR3: CASSWTSGGAYEQYF. The CDR3 nucleotides are TGTGCCAGCAGTTGGACTAGCGGGGGGGCGTACGAGCAGTACTTC.